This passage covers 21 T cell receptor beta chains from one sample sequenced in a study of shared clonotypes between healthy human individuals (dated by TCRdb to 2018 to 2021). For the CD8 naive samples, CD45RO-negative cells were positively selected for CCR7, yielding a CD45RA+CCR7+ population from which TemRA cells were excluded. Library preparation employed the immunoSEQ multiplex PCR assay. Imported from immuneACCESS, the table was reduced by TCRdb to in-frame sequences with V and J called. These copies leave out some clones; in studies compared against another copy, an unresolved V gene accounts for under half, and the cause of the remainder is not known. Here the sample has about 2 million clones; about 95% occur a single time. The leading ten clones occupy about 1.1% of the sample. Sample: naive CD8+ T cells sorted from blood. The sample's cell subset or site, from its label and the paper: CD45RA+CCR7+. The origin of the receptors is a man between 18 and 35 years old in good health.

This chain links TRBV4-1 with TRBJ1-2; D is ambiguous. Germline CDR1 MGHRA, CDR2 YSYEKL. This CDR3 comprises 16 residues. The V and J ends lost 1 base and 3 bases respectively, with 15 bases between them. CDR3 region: CASSQVMQIGDYGYTF. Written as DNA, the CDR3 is TGCGCCAGCAGCCAAGTAATGCAAATTGGGGACTATGGCTACACCTTC.

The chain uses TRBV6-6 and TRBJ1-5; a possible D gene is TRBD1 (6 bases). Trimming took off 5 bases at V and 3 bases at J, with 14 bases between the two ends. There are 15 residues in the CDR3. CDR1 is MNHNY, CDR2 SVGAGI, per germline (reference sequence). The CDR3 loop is CASSNEQGFNQPQHF. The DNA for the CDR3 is TGTGCCAGCAGTAACGAACAGGGATTCAATCAGCCCCAGCATTTT.

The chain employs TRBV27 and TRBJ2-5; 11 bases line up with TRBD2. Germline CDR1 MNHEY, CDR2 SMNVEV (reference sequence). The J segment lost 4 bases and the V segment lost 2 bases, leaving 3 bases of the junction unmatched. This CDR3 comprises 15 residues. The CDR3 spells CASSLRLAGGETQYF. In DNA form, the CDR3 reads TGTGCCAGCAGTTTACGGCTAGCGGGAGGAGAGACCCAGTACTTC.

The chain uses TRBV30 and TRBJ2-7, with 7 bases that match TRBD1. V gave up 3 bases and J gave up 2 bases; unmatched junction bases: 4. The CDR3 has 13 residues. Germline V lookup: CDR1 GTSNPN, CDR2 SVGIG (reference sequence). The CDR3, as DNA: TGTGCCTGGAGGGGGGACAGCCCCTACGAGCAGTACTTC. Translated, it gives CAWRGDSPYEQYF.

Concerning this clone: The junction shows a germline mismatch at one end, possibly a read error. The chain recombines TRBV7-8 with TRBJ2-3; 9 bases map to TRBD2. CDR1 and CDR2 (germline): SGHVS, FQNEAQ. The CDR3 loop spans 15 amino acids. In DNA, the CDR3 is TGTGCCAGCAGCGTAGCAATGCTAGCGGGGGATACGCAGTATTTT. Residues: CASSVAMLAGDTQYF.

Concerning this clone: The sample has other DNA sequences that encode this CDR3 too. CDR3 nucleotides: TGTGCCAGCAGCCCCGGAGGGGAAAAACTGTTTTTT. Its translation is CASSPGGEKLFF. The chain recombines TRBV11-2 with TRBJ1-4; unclear D gene. The CDR3 is 12 residues long. V lost 5 bases, J lost 8 bases, and 9 bases lay in between. The germline CDR1 and CDR2 sequences are SGHAT and FQNNGV.

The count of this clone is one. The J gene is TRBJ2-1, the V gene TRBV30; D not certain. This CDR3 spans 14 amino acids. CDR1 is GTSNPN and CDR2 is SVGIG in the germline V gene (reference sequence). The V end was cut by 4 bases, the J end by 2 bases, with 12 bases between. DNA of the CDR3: TGTGCCTGGACCGTAGTAGGGACCTACAATGAGCAGTTCTTC. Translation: CAWTVVGTYNEQFF.

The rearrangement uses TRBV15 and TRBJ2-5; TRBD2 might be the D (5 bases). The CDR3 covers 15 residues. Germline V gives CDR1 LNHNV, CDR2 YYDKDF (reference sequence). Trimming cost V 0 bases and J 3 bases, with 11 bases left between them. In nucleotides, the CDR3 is TGTGCCACCAGCAGAGATCGGGGATGGGAAGAGACCCAGTACTTC. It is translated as CATSRDRGWEETQYF.

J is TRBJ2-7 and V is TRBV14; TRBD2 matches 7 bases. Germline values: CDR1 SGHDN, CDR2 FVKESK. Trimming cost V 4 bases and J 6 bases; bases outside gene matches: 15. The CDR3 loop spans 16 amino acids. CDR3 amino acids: CASSPLGGGLPREQYF. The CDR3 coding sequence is TGTGCCAGCAGCCCACTTGGGGGAGGGCTTCCGCGCGAGCAGTACTTC.

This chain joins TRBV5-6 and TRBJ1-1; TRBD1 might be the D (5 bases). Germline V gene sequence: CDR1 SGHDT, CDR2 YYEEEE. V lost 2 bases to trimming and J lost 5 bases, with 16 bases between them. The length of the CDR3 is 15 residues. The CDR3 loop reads CASSLSVGWGTEAFF. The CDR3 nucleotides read TGTGCCAGCAGCTTATCAGTGGGGTGGGGGACTGAAGCTTTCTTT.

The CDR3 DNA follows: TGTGCCAGCAGCCTCGTGAGCCCCGGCGAGCAGTACTTC. Protein product: CASSLVSPGEQYF. V is TRBV13 and J is TRBJ2-7; D is unclear. This CDR3 is built from 13 residues. Germline V gives CDR1 PRHDT, CDR2 FYEKMQ (reference sequence). V dropped 5 bases and J dropped 6 bases, with 14 bases sitting between them. Based on the CDR3 plus reference TRBV13 and TRBJ2-7, the full variable domain is AAGVIQSPRHLIKEKRETATLKCYPIPRHDTVYWYQQGPGQDPQFLISFYEKMQSDKGSIPDRFSAQQFSDYHSELNMSSLELGDSALYFCASSLVSPGEQYFGPGTRLTVT.

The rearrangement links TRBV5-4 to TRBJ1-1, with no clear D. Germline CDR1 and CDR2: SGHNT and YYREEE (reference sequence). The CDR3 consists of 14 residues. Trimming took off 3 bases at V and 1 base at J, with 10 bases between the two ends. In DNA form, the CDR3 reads TGTGCCAGCAGCTGGTGGGGAGGGAACACTGAAGCTTTCTTT. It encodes CASSWWGGNTEAFF.

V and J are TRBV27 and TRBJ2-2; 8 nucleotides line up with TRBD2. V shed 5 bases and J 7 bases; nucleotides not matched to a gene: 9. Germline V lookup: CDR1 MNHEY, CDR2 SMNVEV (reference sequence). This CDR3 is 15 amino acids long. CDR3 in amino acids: CASSPTFAGGGELFF. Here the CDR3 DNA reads TGTGCCAGCAGTCCCACCTTCGCGGGAGGCGGGGAGCTGTTTTTT.

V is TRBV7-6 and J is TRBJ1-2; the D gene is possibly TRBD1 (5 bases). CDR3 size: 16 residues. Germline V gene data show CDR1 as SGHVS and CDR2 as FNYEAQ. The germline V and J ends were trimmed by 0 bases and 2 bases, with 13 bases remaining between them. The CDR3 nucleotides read TGTGCCAGCAGCTTAGCCCCTCGGGGGGAAAACTATGGCTACACCTTC. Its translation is CASSLAPRGENYGYTF.

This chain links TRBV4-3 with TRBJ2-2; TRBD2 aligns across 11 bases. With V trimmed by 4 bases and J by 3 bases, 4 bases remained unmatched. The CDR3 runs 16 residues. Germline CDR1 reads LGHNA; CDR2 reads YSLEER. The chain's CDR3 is CASSRILAGDTGELFF. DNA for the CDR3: TGCGCCAGCAGCCGGATACTAGCGGGGGACACCGGGGAGCTGTTTTTT.

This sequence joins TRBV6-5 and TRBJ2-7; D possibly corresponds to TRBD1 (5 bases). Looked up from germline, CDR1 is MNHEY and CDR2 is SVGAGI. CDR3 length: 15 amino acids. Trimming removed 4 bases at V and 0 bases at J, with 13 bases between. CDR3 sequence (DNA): TGTGCCAGCAGTTTGTTTATAGGGGACTCCTACGAGCAGTACTTC. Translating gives CASSLFIGDSYEQYF.

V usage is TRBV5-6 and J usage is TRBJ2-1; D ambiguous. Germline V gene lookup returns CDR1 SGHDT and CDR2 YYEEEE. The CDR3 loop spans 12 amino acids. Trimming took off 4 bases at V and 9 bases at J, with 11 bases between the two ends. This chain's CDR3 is CASSPGSGEQFF. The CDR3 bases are TGTGCCAGCAGCCCCGGGTCTGGTGAGCAGTTCTTC.

The CDR3 nucleotides are TGTGCCAGAAGCTTGTACCCCGTCGGGGGAGCTTTCTTT. It is translated as CARSLYPVGGAFF. The chain has TRBV5-3 and TRBJ1-1; D may be TRBD1 (5 bases). TRBV5-3 is an open reading frame whose function is uncertain. V dropped 1 base and J dropped 10 bases, with 14 bases sitting between them. This CDR3 contains 13 residues.

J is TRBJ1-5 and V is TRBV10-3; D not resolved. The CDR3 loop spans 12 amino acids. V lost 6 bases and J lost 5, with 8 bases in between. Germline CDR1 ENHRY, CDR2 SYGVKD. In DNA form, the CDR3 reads TGTGCCATCAGCTTAAGGGATCAGCCCCAGCATTTT. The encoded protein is CAISLRDQPQHF.

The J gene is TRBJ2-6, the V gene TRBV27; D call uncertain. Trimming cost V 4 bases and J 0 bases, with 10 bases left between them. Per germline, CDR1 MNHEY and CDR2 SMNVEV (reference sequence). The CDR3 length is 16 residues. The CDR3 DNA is TGTGCCAGCAGTTGGGGTCGGGTCTCTGGGGCCAACGTCCTGACTTTC. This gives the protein CASSWGRVSGANVLTF. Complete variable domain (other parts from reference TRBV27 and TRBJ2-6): EAQVTQNPRYLITVTGKKLTVTCSQNMNHEYMSWYRQDPGLGLRQIYYSMNVEVTDKGDVPEGYKVSRKEKRNFPLILESPSPNQTSLYFCASSWGRVSGANVLTFGAGSRLTVL.

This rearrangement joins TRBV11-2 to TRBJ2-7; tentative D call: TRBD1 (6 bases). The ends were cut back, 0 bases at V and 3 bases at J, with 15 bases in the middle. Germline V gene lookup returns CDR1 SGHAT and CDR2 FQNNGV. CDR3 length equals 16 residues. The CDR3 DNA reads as TGTGCCAGCAGCTTAGATCTGGTGACAGGTAACTACGAGCAGTACTTC. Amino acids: CASSLDLVTGNYEQYF.